What follows describes a single T cell receptor (beta chain). As processed by the authors: The assay estimated nucleated cells by amplifying reference gene primers. The protocol was immunoSEQ multiplex PCR, while the TCRdb copy is restricted to in-frame clones and leaves out a portion. Clone size and the V and J calls come from that table; the DNA yielded D and trimming. This sample carries over 100,000 clones, 75% to 85% of them seen once, and the ten largest clones take 7% to 9.5%. This CDR3 is built from 16 residues. CDR1 and CDR2 from the germline V gene are SEHNR and FQNEAQ (reference sequence). V dropped 1 base and J dropped 3; count of bases not matched to a gene: 4. The entry originates in a study of blood T cell repertoires in COVID-19. Study at large: The origin of the acute and convalescent COVID-19 samples was the United States, Italy and Spain. In each case, the material was cDNA or gDNA derived from T cells, B-cell-depleted T cells, or PBMCs.

The clonotype was recovered from an elderly woman with active or convalescent COVID-19. The V gene is TRBV7-9, the J gene TRBJ1-4; 8 nucleotides agree with TRBD1. Sequencing was performed on peripheral blood. CDR3 loop: CASSLGQGRANEKLFF. In DNA, the CDR3 is TGTGCCAGCAGCTTAGGACAGGGGCGGGCTAATGAAAAACTGTTTTTT.